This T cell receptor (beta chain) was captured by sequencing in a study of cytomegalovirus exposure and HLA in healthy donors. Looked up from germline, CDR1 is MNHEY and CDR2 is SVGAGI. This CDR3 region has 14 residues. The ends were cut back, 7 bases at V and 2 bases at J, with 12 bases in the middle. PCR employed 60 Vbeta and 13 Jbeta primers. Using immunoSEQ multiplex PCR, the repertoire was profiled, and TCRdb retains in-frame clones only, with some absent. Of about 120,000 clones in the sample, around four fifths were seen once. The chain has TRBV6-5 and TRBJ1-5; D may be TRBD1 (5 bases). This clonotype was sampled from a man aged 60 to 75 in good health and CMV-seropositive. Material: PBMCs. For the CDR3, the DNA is TGTGCCAGCACTGGCAGGGAAGGCAATCAGCCCCAGCATTTT. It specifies CASTGREGNQPQHF.